This T cell receptor (beta chain) was found in a study of CD8+CD57+ T cells in acquired aplastic anemia. Looking at the study overall: Sorted CD4+ and CD8+ cells yielded roughly 3.5 ug of DNA on average. Healthy donor CD4+ cell samples had a mean of approximately 10 million reads.

TCR beta VDJ and CDR3 profiles were obtained from a genomic DNA template. TCRdb redid the calling of the reads with MiXCR, one entry per CDR3 protein. The data hold some 120,000 distinct CDR3 sequences, with 48% observed a single time. As to this clonotype: Its antigen is currently unknown.

The study's findings and limits: Twenty-nine shared CD8+ CDR3s appeared highly expressed within patients' immunodominant clones.

The receptor comes from a human donor in good health, serving as a control. The sample consisted of sorted CD4+, CD8+, or CD8+CD57+ T cells (not recorded which) from PBMCs.

The CDR3 DNA reads as TGTGCCAGCAGCTTAGTCTCAGGAGAGCAGTACTTC. It is translated as CASSLVSGEQYF. The V and J genes are TRBV7-2 and TRBJ2-7; D remains ambiguous. V was clipped by 1 base and J by 7 bases, with 8 bases between them. This CDR3 is 12 amino acids long. CDR1 and CDR2 from the germline V gene are SGHTA and FQGNSA. The full variable domain, in which reference TRBV7-2 and TRBJ2-7 provide the parts outside the CDR3, is GAGVSQSPSNKVTEKGKDVELRCDPISGHTALYWYRQSLGQGLEFLIYFQGNSAPDKSGLPSDRFSAERTGGSVSTLTIQRTQQEDSAVYLCASSLVSGEQYFGPGTRLTVT.